The entry below gives a single T cell receptor beta chain sequence along with its context. The CDR3 is 13 amino acids. The germline CDR1 and CDR2 sequences are SGHRS and YFSETQ. Trimming pared 2 bases from V and 3 bases from J, leaving 9 bases between. This entry comes from a study of T cell changes during pregnancy in multiple sclerosis. The assay was immunoSEQ multiplex PCR, and TCRdb's table has in-frame clones only and misses some. The sample yields tens of thousands of clones, around 92% seen once. The sequences come from CD4+ T cells from peripheral blood mononuclear cells, collected after pregnancy. This chain uses TRBV5-1 with TRBJ2-7; D is unresolved. The origin of this receptor is a female donor with multiple sclerosis, enrolled in a pregnancy study. The CDR3 protein is CASSFWQDYEQYF. CDR3 DNA: TGCGCCAGCAGCTTCTGGCAGGACTACGAGCAGTACTTC.